These 13 T cell receptor beta chains were sequenced from one sample in a study of identical twins. From the 5' RACE reads, TCRdb called clonotypes with MiXCR, one entry per CDR3 protein. This sample carries hundreds of thousands of distinct CDR3 sequences, 15% to 20% of them seen once, and the ten largest clones take around 13%. Separately, the same data were catalogued under a study of T cells expressing NK-cell markers.

Sequences were obtained from PBMCs. The receptors shown here come from a woman aged 18-29 years in good health.

The J gene is TRBJ2-7, the V gene TRBV5-1, with a tentative D call TRBD2 (5 bases). CDR3 length: 12 amino acids. Germline lookup yields CDR1 SGHRS and CDR2 YFSETQ. CDR3 nucleotide sequence: TGCGCAAGTACTAGTCCCCACTACGAGCAGTACTTC. The encoded protein is CASTSPHYEQYF.

This clonotype came up a few times. CDR3 loop: CASSPTPGSLYNEQFF. The CDR3 nucleotides are TGTGCCAGCAGCCCCACCCCCGGAAGCCTCTACAATGAGCAGTTCTTC. V is TRBV9 and J is TRBJ2-1; D is unclear. The CDR3 is 16 amino acids. The V end lost 4 bases, the J end lost 3 bases, and 17 bases lay between the germline ends. CDR1 and CDR2 from the germline V gene are SGDLS and YYNGEE.

A note on this clonotype: A much larger clone sits a single nucleotide away, making a read error possible. The rearrangement uses TRBV15 and TRBJ2-1; D gene ambiguous. V lost 5 bases and J lost 3, with 17 bases in between. This CDR3 is 16 amino acids long. CDR1 LNHNV and CDR2 YYDKDF come from the germline V gene (reference sequence). The CDR3 reads CATSGYTRAFYNEQFF. DNA for the CDR3: TGTGCCACCAGCGGCTATACTCGGGCCTTCTACAATGAGCAGTTCTTC.

The V and J genes are TRBV20-1 and TRBJ2-7, with TRBD2 matching over 9 bases. The CDR3 sequence is 14 residues long. V lost 5 bases, J lost 1 base, and 6 bases stayed unmatched. CDR1 and CDR2 from the germline V gene are DFQATT and SNEGSKA (reference sequence). The CDR3 sequence: CSAPSTSGSYEQYF. The CDR3 coding sequence is TGCAGTGCTCCTTCTACTAGCGGGTCCTACGAGCAGTACTTC.

This clonotype was detected once. The rearrangement links TRBV12-3 or TRBV12-4 to TRBJ2-5; TRBD2 matches at 7 bases. The CDR3 spans 14 residues. V lost 8 bases, J lost 3 bases, and 9 bases stayed unmatched. The CDR3 protein is CASCRQAGEETQYF. The CDR3 coding sequence is TGTGCCAGCTGTAGGCAGGCGGGGGAAGAGACCCAGTACTTC.

The rearrangement links TRBV5-1 to TRBJ1-3; D remains unclear. Germline V CDR1 and CDR2: SGHRS, YFSETQ. This CDR3 is 14 amino acids long. The V end was cut by 5 bases, the J end by 4 bases, with 13 bases between. CDR3 DNA sequence: TGCGCCAGCAGGTCGGGGTCGCCCGGAAACACCATATATTTT. It translates to CASRSGSPGNTIYF.

The chain joins TRBV6-5 to TRBJ2-7; tentatively, D is TRBD1 or TRBD2 (6 bases each). The CDR3 is 15 amino acids. Germline V gene sequence: CDR1 MNHEY, CDR2 SVGAGI. V lost 2 bases and J lost 2, with 13 bases in between. The CDR3 sequence is CASSYTTGLPYEQYF. Written as DNA, the CDR3 is TGTGCCAGCAGTTACACGACAGGACTACCCTACGAGCAGTACTTC.

The chain carries TRBV21-1 and TRBJ1-1; the table's D call, TRBD1, was not checked against the DNA. TRBV21-1 counts as a pseudogene. The CDR3 extends over 16 amino acids. The CDR3 DNA reads as TGTGCCAGCAGCAAATTCCCAGGGGGCAGGGGCACTGAAGCTTTCTTT. Protein sequence: CASSKFPGGRGTEAFF.

In this sample, this clonotype turned up many times. This sequence joins TRBV12-3 or TRBV12-4 and TRBJ1-2; D remains unclear. Trimming took off 3 bases at V and 4 bases at J, with 6 bases between the two ends. This CDR3 is built from 12 residues. The CDR3, as DNA: TGTGCCAGCAGTTTCGTAAGCTATGGCTACACCTTC. This translates into CASSFVSYGYTF.

This clonotype was seen more than once but under ten times. The chain recombines TRBV6-6 with TRBJ1-2; possibly TRBD1 for D (6 bases). Trimming took 10 bases from V and 8 from J, leaving 14 bases between them. The CDR3 length is 11 residues. CDR1 is MNHNY, CDR2 SVGAGI, per germline (reference sequence). In DNA form, the CDR3 reads TGTGCCATAGAACAGGGATGGGGCTACACCTTC. Translating it yields CAIEQGWGYTF.

The table lists this clonotype with a few counts. The chain is built from TRBV25-1 and TRBJ1-6, with D possibly matching TRBD1 (5 bases). This CDR3 region has 14 residues. V was pared by 8 bases and J by 7 bases, with 15 bases between. The germline CDR1 and CDR2 sequences are MGHDK and SYGVNS. The CDR3 loop is CASVQKGQNSPLHF. As DNA, the CDR3 is TGTGCCAGCGTCCAGAAGGGGCAAAATTCACCCCTCCACTTT.

The gene calls are TRBV6-5 and TRBJ2-3, with TRBD2 matching 11 bases. In germline, CDR1 is MNHEY, CDR2 SVGAGI. CDR3 size: 16 residues. Trimming cost V 0 bases and J 4 bases; bases outside gene matches: 3. CDR3 sequence reads: CASSYSSGGAADTQYF. The CDR3 DNA reads as TGTGCCAGCAGTTACTCTAGCGGGGGGGCTGCAGATACGCAGTATTTT.

The V call is TRBV20-1, the J call TRBJ2-1; 8 positions match TRBD2. CDR1 and CDR2 from the germline V gene are DFQATT and SNEGSKA (reference sequence). The V gene end was trimmed by 5 bases and the J gene end by 2 bases; junction bases not matched to a gene: 2. CDR3 size: 13 residues. The DNA of the CDR3 is TGCAGTGCTGCAGCGGGGGCCTACAATGAGCAGTTCTTC. Its protein product is CSAAAGAYNEQFF.